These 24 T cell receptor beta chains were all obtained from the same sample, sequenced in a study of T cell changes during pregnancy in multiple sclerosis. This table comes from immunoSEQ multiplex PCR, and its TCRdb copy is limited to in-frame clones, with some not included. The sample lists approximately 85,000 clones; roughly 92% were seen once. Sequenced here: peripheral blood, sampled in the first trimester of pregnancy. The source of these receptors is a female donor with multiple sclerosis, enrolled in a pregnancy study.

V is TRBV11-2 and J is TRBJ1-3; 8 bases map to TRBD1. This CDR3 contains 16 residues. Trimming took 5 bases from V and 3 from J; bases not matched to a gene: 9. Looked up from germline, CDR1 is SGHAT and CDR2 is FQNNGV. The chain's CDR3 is CASSHPGQGIGNTIYF. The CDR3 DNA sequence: TGTGCCAGCAGCCACCCCGGACAGGGAATTGGAAACACCATATATTTT.

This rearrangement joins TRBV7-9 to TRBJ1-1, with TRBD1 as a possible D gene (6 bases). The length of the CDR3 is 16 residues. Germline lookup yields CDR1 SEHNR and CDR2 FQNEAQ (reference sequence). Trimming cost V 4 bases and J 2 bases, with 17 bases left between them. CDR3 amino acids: CASSSRSGTPNTEAFF. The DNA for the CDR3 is TGTGCCAGCAGCTCTAGAAGTGGGACACCAAACACTGAAGCTTTCTTT.

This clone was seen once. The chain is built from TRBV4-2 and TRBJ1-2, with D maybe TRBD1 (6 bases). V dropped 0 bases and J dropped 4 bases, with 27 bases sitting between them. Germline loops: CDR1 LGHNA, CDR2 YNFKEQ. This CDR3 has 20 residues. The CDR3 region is CASSQDFPGWRKQGVYGYTF. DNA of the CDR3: TGTGCCAGCAGCCAAGATTTCCCCGGGTGGCGCAAACAGGGCGTCTATGGCTACACCTTC.

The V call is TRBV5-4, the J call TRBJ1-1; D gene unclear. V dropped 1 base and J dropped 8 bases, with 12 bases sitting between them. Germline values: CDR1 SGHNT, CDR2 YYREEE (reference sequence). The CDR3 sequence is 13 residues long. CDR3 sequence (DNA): TGTGCCAGCAGCTTGATGGGTTTCGGGGAAGCTTTCTTT. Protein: CASSLMGFGEAFF.

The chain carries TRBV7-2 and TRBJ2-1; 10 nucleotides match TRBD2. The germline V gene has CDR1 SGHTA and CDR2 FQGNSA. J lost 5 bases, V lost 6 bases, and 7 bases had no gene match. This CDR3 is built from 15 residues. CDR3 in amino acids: CASSRSAGGNNEQFF. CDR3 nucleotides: TGTGCCAGCAGTCGATCAGCGGGAGGGAACAATGAGCAGTTCTTC.

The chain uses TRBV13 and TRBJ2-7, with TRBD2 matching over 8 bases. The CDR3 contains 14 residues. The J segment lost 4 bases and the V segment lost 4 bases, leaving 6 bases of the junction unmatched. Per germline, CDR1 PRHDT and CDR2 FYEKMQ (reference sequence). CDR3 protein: CASSSRGGGYEQYF. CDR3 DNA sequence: TGTGCCAGCAGCTCCCGCGGCGGGGGGTACGAGCAGTACTTC.

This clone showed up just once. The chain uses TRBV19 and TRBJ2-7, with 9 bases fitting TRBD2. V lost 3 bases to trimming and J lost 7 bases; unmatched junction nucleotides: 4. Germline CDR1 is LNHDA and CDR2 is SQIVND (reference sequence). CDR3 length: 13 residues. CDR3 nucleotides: TGTGCCAGTAGTATTGAGCTAGCGGGGGAGCAGTACTTC. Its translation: CASSIELAGEQYF.

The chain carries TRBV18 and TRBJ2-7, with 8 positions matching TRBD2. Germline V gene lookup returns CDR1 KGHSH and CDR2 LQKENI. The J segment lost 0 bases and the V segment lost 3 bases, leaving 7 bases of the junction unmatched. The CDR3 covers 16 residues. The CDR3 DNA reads TGTGCCAGCTCACCCCGGGGGGGGACGGCCTCCTACGAGCAGTACTTC. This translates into CASSPRGGTASYEQYF.

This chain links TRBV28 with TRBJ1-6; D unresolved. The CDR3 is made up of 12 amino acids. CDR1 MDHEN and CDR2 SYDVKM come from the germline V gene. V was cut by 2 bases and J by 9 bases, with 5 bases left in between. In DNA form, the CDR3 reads TGTGCCAGCAGTTTAAACGGTTCACCCCTCCACTTT. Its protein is CASSLNGSPLHF. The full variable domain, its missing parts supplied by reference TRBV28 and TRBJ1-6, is DVKVTQSSRYLVKRTGEKVFLECVQDMDHENMFWYRQDPGLGLRLIYFSYDVKMKEKGDIPEGYSVSREKKERFSLILESASTNQTSMYLCASSLNGSPLHFGNGTRLTVT.

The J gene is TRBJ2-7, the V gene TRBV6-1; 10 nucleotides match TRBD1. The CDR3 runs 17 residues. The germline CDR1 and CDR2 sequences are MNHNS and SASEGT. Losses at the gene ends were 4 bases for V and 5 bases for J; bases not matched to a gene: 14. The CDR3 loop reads CASSGDRGRIGIHEQYF. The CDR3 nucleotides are TGTGCCAGCAGTGGAGACAGGGGGCGCATAGGGATCCACGAGCAGTACTTC.

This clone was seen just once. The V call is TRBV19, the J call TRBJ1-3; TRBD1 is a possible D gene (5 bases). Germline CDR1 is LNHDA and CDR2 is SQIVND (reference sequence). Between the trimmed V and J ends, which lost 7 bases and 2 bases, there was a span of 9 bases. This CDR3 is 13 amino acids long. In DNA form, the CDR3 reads TGTGCCAGTAACGGGGGAGCTGGAAACACCATATATTTT. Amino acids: CASNGGAGNTIYF.

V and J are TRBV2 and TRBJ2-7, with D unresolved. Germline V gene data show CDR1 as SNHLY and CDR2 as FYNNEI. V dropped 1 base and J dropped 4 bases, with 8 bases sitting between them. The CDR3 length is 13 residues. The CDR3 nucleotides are TGTGCCAGCAGTGAAGGAGACAAATACGAGCAGTACTTC. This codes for CASSEGDKYEQYF.

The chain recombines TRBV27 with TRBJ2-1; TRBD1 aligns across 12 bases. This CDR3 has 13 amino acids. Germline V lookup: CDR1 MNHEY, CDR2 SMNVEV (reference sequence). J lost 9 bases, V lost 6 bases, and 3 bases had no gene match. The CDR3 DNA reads TGTGCCAGCAGGGGACAGGGGGCGCGTGAGCAGTTCTTC. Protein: CASRGQGAREQFF.

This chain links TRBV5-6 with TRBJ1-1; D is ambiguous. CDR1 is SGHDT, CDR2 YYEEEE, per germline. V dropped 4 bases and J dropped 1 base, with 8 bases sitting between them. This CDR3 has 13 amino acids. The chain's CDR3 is CASSVRENTEAFF. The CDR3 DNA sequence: TGTGCCAGCAGCGTTAGAGAGAACACTGAAGCTTTCTTT.

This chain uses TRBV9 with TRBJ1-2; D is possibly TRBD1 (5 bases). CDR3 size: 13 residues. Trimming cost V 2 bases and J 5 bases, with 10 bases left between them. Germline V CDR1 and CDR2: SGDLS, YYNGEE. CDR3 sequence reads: CASSVTGSYGYTF. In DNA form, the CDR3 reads TGTGCCAGCAGCGTTACAGGCTCGTATGGCTACACCTTC.

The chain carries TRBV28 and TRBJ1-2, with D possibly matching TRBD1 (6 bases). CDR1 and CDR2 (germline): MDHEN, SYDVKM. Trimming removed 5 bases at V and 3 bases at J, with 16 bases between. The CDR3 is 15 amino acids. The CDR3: CASSPLAGAYYGYTF. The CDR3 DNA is TGTGCCAGCAGTCCCCTCGCGGGGGCGTACTATGGCTACACCTTC.

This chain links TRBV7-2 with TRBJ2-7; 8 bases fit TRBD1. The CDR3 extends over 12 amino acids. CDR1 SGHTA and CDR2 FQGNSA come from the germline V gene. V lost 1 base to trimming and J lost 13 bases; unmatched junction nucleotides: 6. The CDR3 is CASSLGRDRIYF. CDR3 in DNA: TGTGCCAGCAGCTTAGGTAGGGACAGGATCTACTTC.

In nucleotides, the CDR3 is TGTGCCAGCAGCTTATTACAGGGGGTCACTGAAGCTTTCTTT. Encoded protein: CASSLLQGVTEAFF. This chain connects TRBV7-2 to TRBJ1-1; TRBD1 aligns across 8 bases. The germline V gene encodes CDR1 SGHTA and CDR2 FQGNSA. The V gene end was trimmed by 2 bases and the J gene end by 4 bases; junction bases not matched to a gene: 3. The CDR3 spans 14 residues.

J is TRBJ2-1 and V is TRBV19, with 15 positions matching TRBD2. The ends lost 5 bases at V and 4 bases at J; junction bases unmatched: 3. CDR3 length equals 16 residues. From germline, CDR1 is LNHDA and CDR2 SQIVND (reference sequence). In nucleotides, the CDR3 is TGTGCCAGTAGTGAGGGGACTAGCGGGGGGTACAATGAGCAGTTCTTC. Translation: CASSEGTSGGYNEQFF.

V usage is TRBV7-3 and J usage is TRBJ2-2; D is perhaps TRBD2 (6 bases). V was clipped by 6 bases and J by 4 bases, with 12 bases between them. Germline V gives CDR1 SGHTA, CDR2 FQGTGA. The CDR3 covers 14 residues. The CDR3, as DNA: TGTGCCAGCAGATCGGGACTTATCACCGGGGAGCTGTTTTTT. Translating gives CASRSGLITGELFF.

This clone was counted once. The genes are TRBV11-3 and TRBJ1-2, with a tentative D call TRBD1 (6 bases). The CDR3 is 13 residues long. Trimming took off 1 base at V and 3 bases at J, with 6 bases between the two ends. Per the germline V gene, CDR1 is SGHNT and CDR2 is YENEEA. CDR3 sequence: CASSLGQDYGYTF. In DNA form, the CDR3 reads TGTGCCAGCAGCTTAGGACAGGACTATGGCTACACCTTC. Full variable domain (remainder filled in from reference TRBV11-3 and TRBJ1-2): EAGVVQSPRYKIIEKKQPVAFWCNPISGHNTLYWYLQNLGQGPELLIRYENEEAVDDSQLPKDRFSAERLKGVDSTLKIQPAELGDSAVYLCASSLGQDYGYTFGSGTRLTVV.

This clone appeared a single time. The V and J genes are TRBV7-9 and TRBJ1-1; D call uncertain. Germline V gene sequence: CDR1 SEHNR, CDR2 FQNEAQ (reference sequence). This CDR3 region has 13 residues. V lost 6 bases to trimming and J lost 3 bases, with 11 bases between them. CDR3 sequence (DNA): TGTGCCAGCAGAACCCAACGGGACACTGAAGCTTTCTTT. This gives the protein CASRTQRDTEAFF.

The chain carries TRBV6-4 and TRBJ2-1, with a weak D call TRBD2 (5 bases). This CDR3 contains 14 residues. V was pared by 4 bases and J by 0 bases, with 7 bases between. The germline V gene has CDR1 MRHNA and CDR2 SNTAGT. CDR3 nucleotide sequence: TGTGCCAGCAGTGTGAGCGGCTCCTACAATGAGCAGTTCTTC. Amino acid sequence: CASSVSGSYNEQFF.

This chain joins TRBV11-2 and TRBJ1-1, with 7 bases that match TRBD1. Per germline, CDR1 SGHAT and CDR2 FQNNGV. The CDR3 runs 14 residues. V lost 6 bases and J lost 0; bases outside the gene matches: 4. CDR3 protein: CASRRDSLNTEAFF. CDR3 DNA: TGTGCCAGCAGGCGGGACAGCCTGAACACTGAAGCTTTCTTT.